This TCR beta chain came from a study of beta chain features in type 1 diabetes. Study findings and constraints: Within each of all four CD4+ subsets, Type 1 diabetes patients had TCRB CDR3s that were moderately but significantly shorter.

Of the isolated RNA, all was reverse transcribed, and so the sequenced material was expressed TCRB transcripts. The assay was immunoSEQ multiplex PCR, and TCRdb's table has in-frame clones only and misses some. This sample has fewer than 70,000 clones, with around 60% found just once. A remark on this clone: Its specificity is not known.

V was pared by 3 bases and J by 1 base, with 15 bases between. The CDR3 extends over 16 amino acids. The chain combines TRBV23-1 with TRBJ1-1; a weak D match, TRBD1 (6 bases). TRBV23-1 is recorded as an ORF, its role being uncertain. The sample comprised stem cell memory CD4+ T cells from blood. This TCR derives from a woman between 25 and 40 years old with type 1 diabetes. Here the CDR3 reads CASSHWPGEWNTEAFF. CDR3 in DNA: TGCGCCAGCAGTCATTGGCCAGGGGAATGGAACACTGAAGCTTTCTTT.